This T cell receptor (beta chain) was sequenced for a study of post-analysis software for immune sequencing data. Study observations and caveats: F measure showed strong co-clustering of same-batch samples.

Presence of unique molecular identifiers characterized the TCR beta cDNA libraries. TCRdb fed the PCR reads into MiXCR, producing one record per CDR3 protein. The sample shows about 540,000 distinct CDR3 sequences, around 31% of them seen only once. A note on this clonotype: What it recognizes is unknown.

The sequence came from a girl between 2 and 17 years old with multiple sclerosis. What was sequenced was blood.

CDR3 in DNA: TGTGCCAGCAGCTCAAAGCGGGACTACCTAAGCACAGATACGCAGTATTTT. Amino acids: CASSSKRDYLSTDTQYF. The V call is TRBV13, the J call TRBJ2-3; 7 bases map to TRBD2. V shed 4 bases and J 0 bases; nucleotides not matched to a gene: 10. This CDR3 spans 17 amino acids. Germline lookup yields CDR1 PRHDT and CDR2 FYEKMQ (reference sequence).